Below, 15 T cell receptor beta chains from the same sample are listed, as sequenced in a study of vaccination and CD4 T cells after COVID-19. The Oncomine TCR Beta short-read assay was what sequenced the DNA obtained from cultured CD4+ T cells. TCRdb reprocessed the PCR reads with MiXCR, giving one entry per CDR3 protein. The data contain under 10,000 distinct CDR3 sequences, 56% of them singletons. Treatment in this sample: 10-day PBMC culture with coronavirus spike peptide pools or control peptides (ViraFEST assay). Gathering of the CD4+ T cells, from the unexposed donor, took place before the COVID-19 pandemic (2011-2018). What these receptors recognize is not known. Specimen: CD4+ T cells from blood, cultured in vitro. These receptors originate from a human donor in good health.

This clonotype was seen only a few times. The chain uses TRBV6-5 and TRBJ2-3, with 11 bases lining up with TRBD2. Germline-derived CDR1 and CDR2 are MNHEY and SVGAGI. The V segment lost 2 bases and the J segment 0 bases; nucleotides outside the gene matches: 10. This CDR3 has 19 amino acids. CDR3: CASSYQSSGRALSTDTQYF. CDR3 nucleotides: TGTGCCAGCAGTTACCAGAGTAGCGGGAGGGCCCTAAGCACAGATACGCAGTATTTT.

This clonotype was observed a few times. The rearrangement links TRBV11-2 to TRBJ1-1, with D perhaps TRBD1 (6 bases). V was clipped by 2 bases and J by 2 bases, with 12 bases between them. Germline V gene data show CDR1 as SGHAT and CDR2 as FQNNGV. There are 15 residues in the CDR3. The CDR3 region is CASSLYAGDNTEAFF. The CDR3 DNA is TGTGCCAGCAGCTTATACGCAGGGGATAACACTGAAGCTTTCTTT.

The CDR3 here is CAWGSTTEAFF. CDR3 nucleotide sequence: TGTGCCTGGGGGAGTACCACTGAAGCTTTCTTT. The V gene is TRBV30, the J gene TRBJ1-1; unclear D gene. CDR1 and CDR2 from the germline V gene are GTSNPN and SVGIG (reference sequence). CDR3 length equals 11 residues. Trimming stripped 5 bases from V and 4 bases from J, with 8 bases between.

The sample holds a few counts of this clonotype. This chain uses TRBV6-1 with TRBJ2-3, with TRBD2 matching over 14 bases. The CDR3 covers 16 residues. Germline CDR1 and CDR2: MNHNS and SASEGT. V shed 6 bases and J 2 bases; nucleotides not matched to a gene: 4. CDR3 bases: TGTGCCAGCAGCCCGACTAGCGGGGGGGCCACAGATACGCAGTATTTT. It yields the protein CASSPTSGGATDTQYF.

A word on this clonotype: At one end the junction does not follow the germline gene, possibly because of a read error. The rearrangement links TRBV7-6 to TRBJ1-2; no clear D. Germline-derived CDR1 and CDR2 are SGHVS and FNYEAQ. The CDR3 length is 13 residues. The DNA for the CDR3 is TGTGCCAGCAGCGTAGCCCGGCATATTGGCTACACCTTC. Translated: CASSVARHIGYTF.

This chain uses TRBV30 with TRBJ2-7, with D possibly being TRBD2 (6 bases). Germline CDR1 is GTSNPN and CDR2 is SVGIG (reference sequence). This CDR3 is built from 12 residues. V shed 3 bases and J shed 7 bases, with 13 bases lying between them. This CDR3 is CAWSASGREQYF. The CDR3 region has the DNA TGTGCCTGGAGCGCGTCGGGGAGGGAGCAGTACTTC.

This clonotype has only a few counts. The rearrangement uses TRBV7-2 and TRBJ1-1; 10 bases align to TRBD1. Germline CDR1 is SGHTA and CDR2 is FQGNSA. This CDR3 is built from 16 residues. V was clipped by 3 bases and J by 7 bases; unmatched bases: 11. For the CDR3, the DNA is TGTGCCAGCAGCTTTACCAGGACAGGGGGTGGCAATGAAGCTTTCTTT. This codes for CASSFTRTGGGNEAFF.

The CDR3 sequence is CASSIWSRQGLNQPQHF. DNA of the CDR3: TGTGCCAGTAGTATTTGGTCGAGACAGGGACTCAATCAGCCCCAGCATTTT. The V call is TRBV19, the J call TRBJ1-5, with 7 bases aligning to TRBD1. Germline values: CDR1 LNHDA, CDR2 SQIVND (reference sequence). The CDR3 runs 17 residues. J lost 3 bases, V lost 3 bases, and 11 bases had no gene match.

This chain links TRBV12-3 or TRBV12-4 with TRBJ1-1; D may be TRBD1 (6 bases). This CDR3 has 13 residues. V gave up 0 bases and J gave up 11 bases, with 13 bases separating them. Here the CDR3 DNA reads TGTGCCAGCAGTTTAGCTGGGGGGCGGGTGGCTTTCTTT. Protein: CASSLAGGRVAFF.

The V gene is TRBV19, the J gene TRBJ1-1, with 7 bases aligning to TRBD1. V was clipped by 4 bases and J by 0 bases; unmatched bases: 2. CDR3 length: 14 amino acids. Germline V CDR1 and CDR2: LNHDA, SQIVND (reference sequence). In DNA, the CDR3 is TGTGCCAGTAGTAGGGACAGAATGAACACTGAAGCTTTCTTT. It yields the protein CASSRDRMNTEAFF.

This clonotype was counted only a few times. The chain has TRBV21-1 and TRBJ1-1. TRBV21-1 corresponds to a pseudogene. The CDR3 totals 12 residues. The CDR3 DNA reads TGTGCCAGCAGCAAAGTTTTGAGAGAAGCTTTCTTT. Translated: CASSKVLREAFF.

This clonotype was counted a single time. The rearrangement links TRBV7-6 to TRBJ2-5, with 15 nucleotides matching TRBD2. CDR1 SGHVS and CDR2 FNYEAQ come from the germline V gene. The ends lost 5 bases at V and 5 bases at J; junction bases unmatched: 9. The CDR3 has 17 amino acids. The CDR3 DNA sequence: TGTGCCAGCAGCACCCGCCCGGGACTAGCGGGAGGTGAGACCCAGTACTTC. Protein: CASSTRPGLAGGETQYF.

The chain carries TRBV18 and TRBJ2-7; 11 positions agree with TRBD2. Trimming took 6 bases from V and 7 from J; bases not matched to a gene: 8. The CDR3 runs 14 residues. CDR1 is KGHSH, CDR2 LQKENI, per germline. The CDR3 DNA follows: TGTGCCAGCTCGCCCGGACTAGCGGGCCTAGAGCAGTACTTC. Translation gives CASSPGLAGLEQYF.

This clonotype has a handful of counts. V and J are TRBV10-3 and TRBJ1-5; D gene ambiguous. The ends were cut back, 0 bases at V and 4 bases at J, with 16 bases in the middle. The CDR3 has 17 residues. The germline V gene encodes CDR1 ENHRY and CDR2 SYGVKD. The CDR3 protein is CAISESRAAIRNQPQHF. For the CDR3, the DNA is TGTGCCATCAGTGAGTCGAGGGCCGCCATTCGGAATCAGCCCCAGCATTTT.

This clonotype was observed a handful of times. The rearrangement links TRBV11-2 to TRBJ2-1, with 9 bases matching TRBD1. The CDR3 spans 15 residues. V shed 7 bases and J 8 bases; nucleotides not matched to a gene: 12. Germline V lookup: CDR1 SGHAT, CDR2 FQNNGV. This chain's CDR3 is CASIQVQGANHEQFF. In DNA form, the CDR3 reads TGTGCCAGCATCCAGGTACAGGGGGCAAATCATGAGCAGTTCTTC.